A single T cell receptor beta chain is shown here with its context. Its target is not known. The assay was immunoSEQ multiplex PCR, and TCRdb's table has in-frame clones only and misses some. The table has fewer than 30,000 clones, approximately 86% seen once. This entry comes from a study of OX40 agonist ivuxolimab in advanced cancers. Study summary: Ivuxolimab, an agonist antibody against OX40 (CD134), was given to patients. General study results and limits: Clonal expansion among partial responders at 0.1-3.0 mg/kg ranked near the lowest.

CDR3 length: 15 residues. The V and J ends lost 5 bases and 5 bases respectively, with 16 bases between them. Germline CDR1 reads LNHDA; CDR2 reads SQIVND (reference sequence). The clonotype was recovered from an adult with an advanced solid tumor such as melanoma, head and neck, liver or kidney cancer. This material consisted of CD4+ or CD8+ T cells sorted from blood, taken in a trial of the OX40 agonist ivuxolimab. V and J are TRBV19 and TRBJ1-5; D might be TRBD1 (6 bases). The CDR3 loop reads CASSPAGGTDQPQHF. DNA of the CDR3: TGTGCCAGTAGTCCCGCCGGGGGCACCGATCAGCCCCAGCATTTT.